The table lists the clone carrying this T cell receptor beta chain with a few counts. Original methodology: Estimation of nucleated cell counts relied on the amplification of reference gene primers. Here immunoSEQ multiplex PCR was the method, and the copy in TCRdb shows in-frame clones only, minus some. Clone size and the V and J calls come from that table; the DNA yielded D and trimming. The table has 95,000 to 150,000 clones, 70% to 80% seen once. This sample was taken from a study of blood T cell repertoires in COVID-19. Study details: Samples of COVID-19 (acute and convalescent) were obtained from the United States, Italy and Spain. The cDNA or gDNA used as material had been derived from T cells, B-cell-depleted T cells, or PBMCs.

This CDR3 comprises 14 residues. Trimming removed 3 bases at V and 1 base at J, with 9 bases between. Germline CDR1 is LNHDA and CDR2 is SQIVND (reference sequence). The chain is built from TRBV19 and TRBJ1-1, with a tentative D call TRBD1 (6 bases). The source material was peripheral blood. The TCR originated in a man aged 40-49 years with active or convalescent COVID-19. The CDR3 loop is CASSMQGPNTEAFF. CDR3 coding DNA: TGTGCCAGTAGTATGCAGGGGCCGAACACTGAAGCTTTCTTT.